This T cell receptor (beta chain) was retrieved from a study of T cell responses to AZD1222 COVID-19 vaccine. Study-level results: As reported, nearly half of all spike-specific TCRs target variant regions that are unmutated. Of the AZD1222 recipients, only 5 to 7 were seropositive at baseline. Clonal diversity was possibly underestimated; the donors were predominantly white British and more often female.

The CDR3 is 12 residues long. V shed 7 bases, J shed 3 bases, and the junction held 5 bases outside the gene matches. Germline V gene data show CDR1 as SQVTM and CDR2 as ANQGSEA. The table lists this clone with a few counts. No antigen is known for it. The assay was immunoSEQ multiplex PCR, and TCRdb's table has in-frame clones only and misses some. The sample lists about 100,000 clones; approximately 87% were seen once. Sequencing used peripheral blood, obtained on day 0 of AZD1222 vaccination. This receptor was identified in an adult in good health. The chain recombines TRBV29-1 with TRBJ1-2, with 7 bases that match TRBD1. CDR3 residues: CSARDSYYGYTF. CDR3 nucleotide sequence: TGCAGCGCTCGGGACAGCTACTATGGCTACACCTTC.